The entry below gives a single TCR beta chain sequence along with its context. No antigen is known for it. These data are taken from a study of T cell responses to AZD1222 COVID-19 vaccine. Whole-study results and caveats: Mostly white British, mostly female donors; authors suggested clonal diversity may be underestimated.

V was trimmed by 5 bases and J by 2 bases, leaving 18 bases between them. The CDR3 contains 16 residues. Germline CDR1 and CDR2: KGHSH and LQKENI. Only in-frame clones appear in the TCRdb table, and some are missing; sequencing was by immunoSEQ multiplex PCR. The data hold around 140,000 clones, with around nine tenths observed a single time. This chain links TRBV18 with TRBJ1-1; D remains ambiguous. The TCR was taken from an adult in good health. The sample in question was peripheral blood, obtained on day 0 of AZD1222 vaccination. The CDR3 region is CASSATSAPINTEAFF. CDR3 coding DNA: TGTGCCAGCTCAGCCACCTCGGCACCTATAAACACTGAAGCTTTCTTT.